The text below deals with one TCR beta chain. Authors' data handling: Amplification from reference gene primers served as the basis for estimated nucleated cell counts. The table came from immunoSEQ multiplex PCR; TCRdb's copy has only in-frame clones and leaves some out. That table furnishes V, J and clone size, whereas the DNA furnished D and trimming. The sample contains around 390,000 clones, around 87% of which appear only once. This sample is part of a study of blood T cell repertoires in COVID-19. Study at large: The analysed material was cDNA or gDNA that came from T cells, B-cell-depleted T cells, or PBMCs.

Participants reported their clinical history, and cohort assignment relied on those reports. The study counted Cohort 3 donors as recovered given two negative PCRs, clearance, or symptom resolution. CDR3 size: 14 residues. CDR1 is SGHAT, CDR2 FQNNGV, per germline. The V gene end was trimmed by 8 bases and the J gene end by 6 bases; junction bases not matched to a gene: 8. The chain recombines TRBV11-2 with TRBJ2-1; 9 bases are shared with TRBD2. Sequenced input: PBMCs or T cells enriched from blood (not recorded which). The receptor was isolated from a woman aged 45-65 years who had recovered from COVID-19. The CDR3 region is CASGGRGGFNEQFF. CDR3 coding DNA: TGTGCCAGCGGAGGGCGGGGGGGCTTCAATGAGCAGTTCTTC.